This T cell receptor beta chain was identified in a study of T cell responses to AZD1222 COVID-19 vaccine (dated by TCRdb to about 2021). Turning to the overall study: A total of 233 trial participants underwent TCR sequencing, of whom roughly 210 received two doses of AZD1222 and some 25 received two doses of the MenACWY control vaccine. Trial participants were enrolled by age into 18-55, 56-69 and 70-plus year subgroups, with approximately 150, 30 and 60 TCR-sequenced participants respectively.

Details on this clone: This receptor's antigen is unknown. The record has no base qualities; no much larger clone is one base away.

Reading the label with the study, this specimen's time point is: about 28 days (+/-7) after the second vaccine dose. AZD1222 recipients whose second dose came at about 4 weeks and those whose second dose came at about 12 weeks were combined into one group, since spike-specific TCR depth and breadth did not differ between the two schedules. The vaccinee samples were drawn from two UK trials, COV001 and COV002, one of which was a single-blind randomized controlled phase 2/3 trial testing AZD1222 (ChAdOx1 nCoV-19) in healthy adults. For TCRbeta chain sequencing, PBMC samples from trial participants were taken at day 0 and at day 28 after the second dose. Trimmed from V: 5 bases; trimmed from J: 3 bases; junction bases lacking a gene match: 5. From the germline V gene, CDR1 is SGHDN and CDR2 is FVKESK. The CDR3, cysteine through phenylalanine, is 14 amino acids long. Just the 42-base CDR3 DNA is kept, in frame starting at base 1.

The paper as a whole reports these results and caveats: Spike-specific TCR breadth and depth rose significantly after two AZD1222 doses compared with day 0 and with MenACWY recipients. No day 14 peak-response samples were available, so repertoires were characterized only after the peak T cell response. In the small 56-69-year group, the increase in depth fell short of significance, most likely because of low power. The whole spike protein was spanned by vaccine-associated CD4 TCRs, and dominant responses were seen in regions 160-218 and 743-854. Reportedly, almost half of the unique spike-specific TCRs recognized epitopes lying outside the regions that are mutated in the B.1.351 and B.1.1.7 variants. Most participants were white British and females outnumbered males, and the authors suggested that clonal diversity may have been underestimated. Conclusions about previously exposed vaccinees were limited because only five to seven AZD1222 recipients were SARS-CoV-2 seropositive at baseline.

The CDR3 regions of human TCRbeta chains were analyzed by immunosequencing. The authors' analysis ran thus. TCRs in the repertoires were matched against a reference library of SARS-CoV-2-specific TCRs that had been generated with the MIRA antigen-specificity platform. Breadth was defined as the fraction of unique TCRs that were SARS-CoV-2-associated. Depth was defined as the fraction of total T cells that were SARS-CoV-2-associated. Each spike-specific TCR was assigned to its reactive spike region and to a CD4 or CD8 class using the MIRA data. Log10-transformed breadth and depth values were compared by one-way ANOVA with Sidak's multiple comparisons tests. TCRdb obtained this table from immuneACCESS and retained in-frame rearrangements with V and J assigned. These tables miss some clones; where compared with another copy, unresolved V genes account for less than half of the shortfall, and the remainder is unexplained. The DNA was the basis for D and trimming; V, J and clone size are from that table. The sample contains some 99,000 clones, 88% of them found a single time. Of the sample, approximately 15% is held by the ten largest clones.

The chain is assembled from TRBV14 and TRBJ2-7; TRBD2 fits 9 bases in the junction. The sequenced sample was peripheral blood, obtained 28 days after the second AZD1222 dose. The TCR was taken from an adult who received the AZD1222 COVID-19 vaccine. The DNA reads as follows: TGTGCCAGCAGCGTCTCTAGCGGGGTCTACGAGCAGTACTTC. The translation is CASSVSSGVYEQYF.